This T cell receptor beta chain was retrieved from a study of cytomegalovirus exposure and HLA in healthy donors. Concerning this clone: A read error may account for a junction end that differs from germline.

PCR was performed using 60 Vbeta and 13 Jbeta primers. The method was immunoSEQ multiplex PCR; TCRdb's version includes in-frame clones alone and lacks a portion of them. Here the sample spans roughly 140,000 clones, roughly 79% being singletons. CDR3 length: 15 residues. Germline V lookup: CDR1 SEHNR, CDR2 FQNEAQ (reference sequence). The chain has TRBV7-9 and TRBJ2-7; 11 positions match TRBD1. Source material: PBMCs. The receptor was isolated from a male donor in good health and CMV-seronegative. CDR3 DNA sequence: TGTTCCAGCAGCCACACCGGGACAGGGGGCTACGAGCAGTACTTC. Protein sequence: CSSSHTGTGGYEQYF. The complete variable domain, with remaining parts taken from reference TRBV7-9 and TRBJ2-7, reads DTGVSQNPRHKITKRGQNVTFRCDPISEHNRLYWYRQTLGQGPEFLTYFQNEAQLEKSRLLSDRFSAERPKGSFSTLEIQRTEQGDSAMYLCSSSHTGTGGYEQYFGPGTRLTVT.